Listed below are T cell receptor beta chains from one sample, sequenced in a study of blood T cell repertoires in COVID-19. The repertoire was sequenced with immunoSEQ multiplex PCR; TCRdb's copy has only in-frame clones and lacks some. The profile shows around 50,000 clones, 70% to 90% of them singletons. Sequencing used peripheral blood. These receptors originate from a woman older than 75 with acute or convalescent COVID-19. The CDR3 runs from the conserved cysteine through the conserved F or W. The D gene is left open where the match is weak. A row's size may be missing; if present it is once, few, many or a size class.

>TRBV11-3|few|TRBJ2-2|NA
TGTGCCAGCAGCTCCGCCAGGGCGCCGAACACCGGGGAGCTGTTTTTT
CASSSARAPNTGELFF
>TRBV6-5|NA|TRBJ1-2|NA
TGTGCCAGCAGTCTCCGGGACACCTATGGCTACACCTTC
CASSLRDTYGYTF
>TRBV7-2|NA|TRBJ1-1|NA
TGTGCCAGCAGTCTGGGCGGGTTCATGAACACTGAAGCTTTCTTT
CASSLGGFMNTEAFF
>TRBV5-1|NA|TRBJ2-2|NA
TGCGCCAGCGCTGGCGGGCAGATTTCGAACACCGGGGAGCTGTTTTTT
CASAGGQISNTGELFF
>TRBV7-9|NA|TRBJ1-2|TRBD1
TGTGCCAGCAGCGACGGACAGGGACACTATGGCTACACCTTC
CASSDGQGHYGYTF
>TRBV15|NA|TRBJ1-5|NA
TGTGCCACCAGCAGAGGGGGGGTGAATCAGCCCCAGCATTTT
CATSRGGVNQPQHF
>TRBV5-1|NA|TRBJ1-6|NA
TGCGCCAGCAGCCAGGACACCGACTCCTATAATTCACCCCTCCACTTT
CASSQDTDSYNSPLHF
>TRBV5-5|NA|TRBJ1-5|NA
TGTGCCAGCAGCTTGGATGTCGGCAATCAGCCCCAGCATTTT
CASSLDVGNQPQHF
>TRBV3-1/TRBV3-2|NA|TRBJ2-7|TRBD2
TGTGCCGGCAGCCTCCAATCAGCGGGGGGTTCCTCCGAGCAGTACTTC
CAGSLQSAGGSSEQYF
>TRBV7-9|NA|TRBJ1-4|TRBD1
TGTGCCAGCAAAATCGGGACAGGGCCGGGTGAAAAACTGTTTTTT
CASKIGTGPGEKLFF
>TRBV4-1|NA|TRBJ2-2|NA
TGCGCCAGCAGCATTACGGTATCGAACACCGGGGAGCTGTTTTTT
CASSITVSNTGELFF
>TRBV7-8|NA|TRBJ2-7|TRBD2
TGTGCCAGCAGCTTGGGACTAGATGACGAGCAGTACTTC
CASSLGLDDEQYF
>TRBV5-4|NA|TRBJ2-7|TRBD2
TGTGCCAGCAGCACCGGACTAGGCTACGAGCAGTACTTC
CASSTGLGYEQYF
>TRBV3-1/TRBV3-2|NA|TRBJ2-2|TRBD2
TGTGCCAGCAGCCAAGGAGCGGGGGCGTCCGGGGAGCTGTTTTTT
CASSQGAGASGELFF
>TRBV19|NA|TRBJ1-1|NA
TGTGCCAGTAGACTAATCGGGGGTACTGAAGCTTTCTTT
CASRLIGGTEAFF
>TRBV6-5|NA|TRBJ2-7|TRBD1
TGTGCCAGCAGCCTAGGGGGCGGAATTGGAGAGCAGTACTTC
CASSLGGGIGEQYF
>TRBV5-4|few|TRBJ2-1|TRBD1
TGTGCCAGCAGCGCCCTAGGACAGGCCAACAATGAGCAGTTCTTC
CASSALGQANNEQFF
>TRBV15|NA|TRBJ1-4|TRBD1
TGTGCCACCAGCAGTCGGACAGGGGGAATTGAAAAACTGTTTTTT
CATSSRTGGIEKLFF
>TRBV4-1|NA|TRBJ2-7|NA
TGCGCCAGCAGCCCGGACAGCTCCTACGAGCAGTACTTC
CASSPDSSYEQYF
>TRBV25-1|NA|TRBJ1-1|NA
TGTGCCAGCAGGCAAATAGGAGCAACTGAAGCTTTCTTT
CASRQIGATEAFF
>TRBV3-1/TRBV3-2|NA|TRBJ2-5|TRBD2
TGTGCCAGCTCCAAGGGGAGGGTCTGGGAGACCCAGTACTTC
CASSKGRVWETQYF
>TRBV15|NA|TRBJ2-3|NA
TGTGCCACCAGCAGACCCCCATCAGATACGCAGTATTTT
CATSRPPSDTQYF
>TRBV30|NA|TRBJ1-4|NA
TGTGCCTGGAGTGCTCAGGCCGGTGAAAAACTGTTTTTT
CAWSAQAGEKLFF
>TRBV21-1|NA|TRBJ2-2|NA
TGTGCCAGCAGCATCCCTAGCGGGGGGGCCCTAAGGGAGCTGTTTTTT
CASSIPSGGALRELFF
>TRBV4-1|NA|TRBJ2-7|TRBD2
TGCGCCAGCAGCCCTCTTCTGACTAGCGGGGGATACGGGGCCTACGAGCAGTACTTC
CASSPLLTSGGYGAYEQYF
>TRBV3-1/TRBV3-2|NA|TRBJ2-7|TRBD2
TGTGCCAGCAGCCTCGGGCGGGGGGCCTACGAGCAGTACTTC
CASSLGRGAYEQYF
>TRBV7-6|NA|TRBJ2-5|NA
TGTGCCAGCAGCTTACCCAGACAGCAAGAGACCCAGTACTTC
CASSLPRQQETQYF
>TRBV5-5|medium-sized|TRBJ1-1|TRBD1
TGTGCCAGCAGCTTTCAGACAGGGTCGATTGGCACTGAAGCTTTCTTT
CASSFQTGSIGTEAFF
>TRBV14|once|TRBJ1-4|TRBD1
TGTGCCAGCAGCCCCAGGACAGGGGTTAATGAAAAACTGTTTTTT
CASSPRTGVNEKLFF